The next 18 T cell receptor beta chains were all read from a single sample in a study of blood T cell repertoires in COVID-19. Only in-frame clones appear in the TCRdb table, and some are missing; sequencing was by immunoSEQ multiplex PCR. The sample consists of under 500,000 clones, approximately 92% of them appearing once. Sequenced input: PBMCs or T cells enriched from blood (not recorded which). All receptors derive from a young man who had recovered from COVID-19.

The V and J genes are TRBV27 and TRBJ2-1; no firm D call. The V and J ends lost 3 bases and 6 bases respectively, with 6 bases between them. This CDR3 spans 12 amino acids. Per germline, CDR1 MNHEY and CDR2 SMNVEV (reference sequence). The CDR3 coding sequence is TGTGCCAGCAGTTTTCCCGGCAATGAGCAGTTCTTC. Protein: CASSFPGNEQFF.

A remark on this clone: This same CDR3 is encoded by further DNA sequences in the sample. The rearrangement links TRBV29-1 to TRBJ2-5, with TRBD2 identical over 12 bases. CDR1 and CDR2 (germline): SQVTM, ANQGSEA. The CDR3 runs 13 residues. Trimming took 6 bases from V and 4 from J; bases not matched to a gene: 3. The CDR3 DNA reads TGCAGCGTAAGACTAGCGGGGGCAGAGACCCAGTACTTC. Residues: CSVRLAGAETQYF. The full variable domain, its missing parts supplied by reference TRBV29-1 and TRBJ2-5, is SAVISQKPSRDICQRGTSLTIQCQVDSQVTMMFWYRQQPGQSLTLIATANQGSEATYESGFVIDKFPISRPNLTFSTLTVSNMSPEDSSIYLCSVRLAGAETQYFGPGTRLLVL.

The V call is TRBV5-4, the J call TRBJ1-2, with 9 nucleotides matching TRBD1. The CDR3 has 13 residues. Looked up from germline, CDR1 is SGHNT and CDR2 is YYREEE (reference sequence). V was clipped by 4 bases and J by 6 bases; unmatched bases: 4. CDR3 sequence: CASSPQGANGYTF. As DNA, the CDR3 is TGTGCCAGCAGCCCACAGGGGGCTAATGGCTACACCTTC.

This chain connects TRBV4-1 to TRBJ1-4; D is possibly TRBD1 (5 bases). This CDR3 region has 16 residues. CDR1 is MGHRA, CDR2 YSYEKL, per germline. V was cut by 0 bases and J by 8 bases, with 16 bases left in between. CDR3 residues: CASSQEGGTIGEKLFF. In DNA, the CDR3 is TGCGCCAGCAGCCAAGAGGGGGGAACAATCGGGGAAAAACTGTTTTTT.

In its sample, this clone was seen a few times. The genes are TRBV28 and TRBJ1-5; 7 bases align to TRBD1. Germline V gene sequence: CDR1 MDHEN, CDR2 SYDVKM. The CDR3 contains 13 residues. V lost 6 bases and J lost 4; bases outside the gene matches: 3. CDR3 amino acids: CASRDRSNQPQHF. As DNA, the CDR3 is TGTGCCAGCAGGGACAGGTCGAATCAGCCCCAGCATTTT.

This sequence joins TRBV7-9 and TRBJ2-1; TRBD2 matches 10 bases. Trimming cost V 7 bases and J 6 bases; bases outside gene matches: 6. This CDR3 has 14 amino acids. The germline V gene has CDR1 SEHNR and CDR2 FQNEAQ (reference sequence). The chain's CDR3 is CASTLAGVGNEQFF. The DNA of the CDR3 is TGTGCCAGCACTCTAGCGGGAGTAGGCAATGAGCAGTTCTTC.

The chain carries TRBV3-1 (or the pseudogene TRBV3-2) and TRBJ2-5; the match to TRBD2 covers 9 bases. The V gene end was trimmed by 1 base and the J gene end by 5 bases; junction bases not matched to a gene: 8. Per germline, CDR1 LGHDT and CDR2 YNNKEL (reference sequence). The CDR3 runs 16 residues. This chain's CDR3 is CASSQARTSEDETQYF. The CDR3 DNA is TGTGCCAGCAGCCAAGCCCGGACTAGCGAGGACGAGACCCAGTACTTC.

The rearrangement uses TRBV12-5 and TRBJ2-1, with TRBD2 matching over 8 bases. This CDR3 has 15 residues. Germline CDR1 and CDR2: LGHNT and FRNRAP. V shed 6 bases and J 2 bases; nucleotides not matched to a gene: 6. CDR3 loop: CASGRGLGTYNEQFF. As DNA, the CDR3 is TGTGCTAGTGGGCGGGGACTAGGTACCTACAATGAGCAGTTCTTC.

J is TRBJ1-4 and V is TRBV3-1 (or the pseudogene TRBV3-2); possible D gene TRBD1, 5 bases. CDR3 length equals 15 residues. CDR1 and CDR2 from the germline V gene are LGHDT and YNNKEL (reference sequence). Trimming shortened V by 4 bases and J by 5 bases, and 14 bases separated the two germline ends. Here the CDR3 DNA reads TGTGCCAGCAGCCCCTCCGACAGAACAAATGAAAAACTGTTTTTT. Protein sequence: CASSPSDRTNEKLFF.

The DNA for the CDR3 is TGTGCCAGCAGCCTGCGTTCGACAGGGGTCCCCTATGGCTACACCTTC. It is translated as CASSLRSTGVPYGYTF. The chain recombines TRBV14 with TRBJ1-2; TRBD1 agrees at 8 bases. Per the germline V gene, CDR1 is SGHDN and CDR2 is FVKESK. The trim removed 4 bases at V and 4 bases at J, leaving 11 bases unmatched. The CDR3 has 16 amino acids.

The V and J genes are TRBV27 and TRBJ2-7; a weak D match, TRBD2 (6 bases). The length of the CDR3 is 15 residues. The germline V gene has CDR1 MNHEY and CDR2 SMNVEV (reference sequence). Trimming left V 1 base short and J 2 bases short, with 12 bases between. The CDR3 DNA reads TGTGCCAGCAGTTTATTCGGAGGGGAACCCTACGAGCAGTACTTC. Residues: CASSLFGGEPYEQYF.

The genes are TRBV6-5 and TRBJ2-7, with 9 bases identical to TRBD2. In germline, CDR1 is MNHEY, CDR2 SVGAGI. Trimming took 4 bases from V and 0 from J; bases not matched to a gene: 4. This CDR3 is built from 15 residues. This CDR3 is CASSLLAGSSYEQYF. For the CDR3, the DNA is TGTGCCAGCAGTTTACTAGCGGGTAGCTCCTACGAGCAGTACTTC.

CDR3 loop: CASSIPGTGIRTQYF. DNA of the CDR3: TGTGCCAGTAGTATACCCGGGACAGGGATTAGGACGCAGTATTTT. V is TRBV19 and J is TRBJ2-3; 9 positions agree with TRBD1. Germline CDR1 LNHDA, CDR2 SQIVND (reference sequence). The J segment lost 9 bases and the V segment lost 2 bases, leaving 9 bases of the junction unmatched. The CDR3 is 15 amino acids. The complete variable domain, with remaining parts taken from reference TRBV19 and TRBJ2-3, reads DGGITQSPKYLFRKEGQNVTLSCEQNLNHDAMYWYRQDPGQGLRLIYYSQIVNDFQKGDIAEGYSVSREKKESFPLTVTSAQKNPTAFYLCASSIPGTGIRTQYFGPGTRLTVL.

Written as DNA, the CDR3 is TGTGCCAGCTCACGTGAATTGTCGGGGGACAACACTGAAGCTTTCTTT. It specifies CASSRELSGDNTEAFF. The V call is TRBV18, the J call TRBJ1-1, with D perhaps TRBD1 (5 bases). CDR3 length: 16 residues. V shed 4 bases and J shed 2 bases, with 17 bases lying between them. The germline CDR1 and CDR2 sequences are KGHSH and LQKENI.

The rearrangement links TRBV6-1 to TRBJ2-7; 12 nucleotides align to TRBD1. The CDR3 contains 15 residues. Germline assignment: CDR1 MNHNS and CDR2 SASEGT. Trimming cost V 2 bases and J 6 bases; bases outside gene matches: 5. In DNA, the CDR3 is TGTGCCAGCAGTGAAAGGGGACAGGGGGCGCGCGAGCAGTACTTC. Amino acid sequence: CASSERGQGAREQYF.

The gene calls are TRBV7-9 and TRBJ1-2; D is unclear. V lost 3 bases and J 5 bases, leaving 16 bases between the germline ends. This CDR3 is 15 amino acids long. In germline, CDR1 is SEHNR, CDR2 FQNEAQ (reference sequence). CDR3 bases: TGTGCCAGCAGCTTGGGCCCCACCACACTGTATGGCTACACCTTC. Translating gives CASSLGPTTLYGYTF.

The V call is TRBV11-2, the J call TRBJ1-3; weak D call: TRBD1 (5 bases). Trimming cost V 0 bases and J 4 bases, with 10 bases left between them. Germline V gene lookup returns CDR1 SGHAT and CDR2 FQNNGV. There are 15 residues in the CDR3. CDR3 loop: CASSLELGPGNTIYF. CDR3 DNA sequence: TGTGCCAGCAGCTTAGAACTGGGGCCCGGAAACACCATATATTTT. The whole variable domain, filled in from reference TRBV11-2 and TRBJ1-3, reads EAGVAQSPRYKIIEKRQSVAFWCNPISGHATLYWYQQILGQGPKLLIQFQNNGVVDDSQLPKDRFSAERLKGVDSTLKIQPAKLEDSAVYLCASSLELGPGNTIYFGEGSWLTVV.

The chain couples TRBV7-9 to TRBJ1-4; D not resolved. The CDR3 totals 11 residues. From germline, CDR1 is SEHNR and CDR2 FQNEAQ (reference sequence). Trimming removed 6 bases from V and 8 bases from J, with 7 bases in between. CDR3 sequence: CASSEGEKLFF. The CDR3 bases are TGTGCCAGCAGTGAGGGCGAAAAACTGTTTTTT.